This TCR beta chain was identified during a study of control samples from healthy donors and cancer patients. The ends lost 1 base at V and 2 bases at J; junction bases unmatched: 1. This CDR3 spans 14 amino acids. Germline lookup yields CDR1 SGHAT and CDR2 FQNNGV. Repertoires were generated with immunoSEQ multiplex PCR, while TCRdb's copy carries only in-frame clones and drops some. The sample has roughly 23,000 clones, around 83% seen once. This receptor was taken from a man aged 60-69 years with head and neck cancer. The V gene is TRBV11-2, the J gene TRBJ2-5, with 7 bases identical to TRBD1. The material sequenced was PBMCs. The chain's CDR3 is CASSLGTGQETQYF. DNA for the CDR3: TGTGCCAGCAGCTTAGGGACAGGACAAGAGACCCAGTACTTC.